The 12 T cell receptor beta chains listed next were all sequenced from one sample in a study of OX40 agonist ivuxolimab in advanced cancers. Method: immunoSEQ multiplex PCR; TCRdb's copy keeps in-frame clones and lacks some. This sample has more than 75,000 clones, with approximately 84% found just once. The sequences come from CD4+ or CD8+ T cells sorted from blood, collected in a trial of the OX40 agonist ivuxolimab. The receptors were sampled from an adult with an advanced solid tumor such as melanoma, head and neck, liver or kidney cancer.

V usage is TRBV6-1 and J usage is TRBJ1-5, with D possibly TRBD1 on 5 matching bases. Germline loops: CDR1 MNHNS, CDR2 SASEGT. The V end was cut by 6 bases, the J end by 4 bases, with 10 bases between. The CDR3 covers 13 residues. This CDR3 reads CASSDRGNQPQHF. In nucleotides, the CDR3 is TGTGCCAGCAGCGACAGAGGAAATCAGCCCCAGCATTTT.

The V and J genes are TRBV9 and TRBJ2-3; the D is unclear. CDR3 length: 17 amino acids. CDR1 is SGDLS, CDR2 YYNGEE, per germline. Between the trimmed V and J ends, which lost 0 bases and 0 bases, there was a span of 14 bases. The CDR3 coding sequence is TGTGCCAGCAGCGTAGGTTTAGCACAAACTAGCACAGATACGCAGTATTTT. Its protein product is CASSVGLAQTSTDTQYF.

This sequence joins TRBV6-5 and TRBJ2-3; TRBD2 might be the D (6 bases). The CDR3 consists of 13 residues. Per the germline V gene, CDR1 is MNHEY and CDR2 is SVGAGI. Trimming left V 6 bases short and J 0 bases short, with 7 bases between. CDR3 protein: CASRRDSTDTQYF. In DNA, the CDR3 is TGTGCCAGCAGGCGGGACAGCACAGATACGCAGTATTTT.

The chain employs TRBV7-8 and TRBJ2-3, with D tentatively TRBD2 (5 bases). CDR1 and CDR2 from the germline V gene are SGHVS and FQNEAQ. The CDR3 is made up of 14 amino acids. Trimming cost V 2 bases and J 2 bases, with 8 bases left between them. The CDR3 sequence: CASSLRRTTDTQYF. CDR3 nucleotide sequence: TGTGCCAGCAGCTTAAGGAGGACCACAGATACGCAGTATTTT. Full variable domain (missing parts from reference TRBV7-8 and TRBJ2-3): GAGVSQSPRYKVAKRGQDVALRCDPISGHVSLFWYQQALGQGPEFLTYFQNEAQLDKSGLPSDRFFAERPEGSVSTLKIQRTQQEDSAVYLCASSLRRTTDTQYFGPGTRLTVL.

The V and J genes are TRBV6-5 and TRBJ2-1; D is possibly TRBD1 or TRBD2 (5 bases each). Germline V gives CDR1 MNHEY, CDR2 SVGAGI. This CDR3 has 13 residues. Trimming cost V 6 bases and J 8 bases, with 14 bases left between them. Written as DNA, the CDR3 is TGTGCCAGCAGACTAAGGGTGGGGGATGAGCAGTTCTTC. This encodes CASRLRVGDEQFF.

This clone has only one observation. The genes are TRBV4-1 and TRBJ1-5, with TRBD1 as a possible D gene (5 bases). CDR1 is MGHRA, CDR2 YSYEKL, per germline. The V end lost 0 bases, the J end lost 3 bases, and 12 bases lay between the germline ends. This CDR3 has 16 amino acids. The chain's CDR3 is CASSQDRQNINQPQHF. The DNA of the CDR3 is TGCGCCAGCAGCCAAGATCGACAGAATATCAATCAGCCCCAGCATTTT.

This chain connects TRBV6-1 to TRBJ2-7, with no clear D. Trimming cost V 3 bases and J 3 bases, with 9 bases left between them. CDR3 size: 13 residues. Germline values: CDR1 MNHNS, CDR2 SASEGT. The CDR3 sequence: CASSETRYYEQYF. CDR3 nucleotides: TGTGCCAGCAGTGAGACACGTTACTACGAGCAGTACTTC.

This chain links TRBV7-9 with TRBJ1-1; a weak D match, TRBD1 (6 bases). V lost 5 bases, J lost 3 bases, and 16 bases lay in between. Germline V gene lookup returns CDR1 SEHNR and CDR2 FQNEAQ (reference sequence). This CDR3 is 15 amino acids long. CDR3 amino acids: CASSLEGVSYTEAFF. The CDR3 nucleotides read TGTGCCAGCAGCCTGGAGGGGGTCAGTTACACTGAAGCTTTCTTT.

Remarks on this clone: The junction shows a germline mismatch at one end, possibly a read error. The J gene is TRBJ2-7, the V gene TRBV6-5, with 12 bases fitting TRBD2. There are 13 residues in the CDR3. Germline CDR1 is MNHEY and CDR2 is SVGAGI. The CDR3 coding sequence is TGTGCCAGCAGGGGGACTAGCGGGTGGAAAAAAAACTTC. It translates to CASRGTSGWKKNF.

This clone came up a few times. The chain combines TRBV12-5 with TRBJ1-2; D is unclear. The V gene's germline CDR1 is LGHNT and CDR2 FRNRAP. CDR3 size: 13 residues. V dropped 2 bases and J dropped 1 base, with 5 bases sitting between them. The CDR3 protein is CASGLQINYGYTF. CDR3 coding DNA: TGTGCTAGTGGTTTGCAAATTAACTATGGCTACACCTTC.

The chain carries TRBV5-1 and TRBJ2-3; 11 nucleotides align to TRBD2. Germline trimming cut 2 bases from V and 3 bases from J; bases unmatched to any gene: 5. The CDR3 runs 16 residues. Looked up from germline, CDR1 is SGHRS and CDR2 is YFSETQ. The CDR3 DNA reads TGCGCCAGCAGCTTTAAGACTAGCGGGGTAACAGATACGCAGTATTTT. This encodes CASSFKTSGVTDTQYF. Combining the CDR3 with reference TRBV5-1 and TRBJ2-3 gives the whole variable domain KAGVTQTPRYLIKTRGQQVTLSCSPISGHRSVSWYQQTPGQGLQFLFEYFSETQRNKGNFPGRFSGRQFSNSRSEMNVSTLELGDSALYLCASSFKTSGVTDTQYFGPGTRLTVL.

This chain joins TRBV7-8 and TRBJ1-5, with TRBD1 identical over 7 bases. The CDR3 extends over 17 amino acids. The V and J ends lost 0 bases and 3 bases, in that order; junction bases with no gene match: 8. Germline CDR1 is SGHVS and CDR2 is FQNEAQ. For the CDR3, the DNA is TGTGCCAGCAGCTTAGCCCCGGGACAGAGCCTCAATCAGCCCCAGCATTTT. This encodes CASSLAPGQSLNQPQHF. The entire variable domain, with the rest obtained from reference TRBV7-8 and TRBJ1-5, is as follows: GAGVSQSPRYKVAKRGQDVALRCDPISGHVSLFWYQQALGQGPEFLTYFQNEAQLDKSGLPSDRFFAERPEGSVSTLKIQRTQQEDSAVYLCASSLAPGQSLNQPQHFGDGTRLSIL.